Following are 13 T cell receptor beta chains from one sample sequenced in a study of T cell repertoires in cytomegalovirus infection. Each CDR3 protein gets one entry after TCRdb re-called the reads with MiXCR. This sample has hundreds of thousands of distinct CDR3 sequences, with around 10% found just once. The sequencing sample was made of PBMCs. These TCRs come from a human donor in good health (CMV status not recorded). Some clones in this sample may be carry-over from other donors' samples.

The CDR3, as DNA: TGCGCCAGCAGCTCAGGGGACAGGCCATCCTACGAGCAGTACGTC. This encodes CASSSGDRPSYEQYV. The V gene is TRBV5-1, the J gene TRBJ2-7, with 8 bases that match TRBD1. Germline trimming cut 3 bases from V and 1 base from J; bases unmatched to any gene: 6. The CDR3 has 15 residues. CDR1 is SGHRS and CDR2 is YFSETQ in the germline V gene.

The genes are TRBV4-1 and TRBJ1-2; D perhaps matches TRBD1 (6 bases). This CDR3 comprises 15 residues. V was pared by 0 bases and J by 4 bases, with 12 bases between. Germline assignment: CDR1 MGHRA and CDR2 YSYEKL. CDR3 nucleotides: TGCGCCAGCAGCCAAGATAGACAGGATCGCTATGGCTACACCTTC. It specifies CASSQDRQDRYGYTF.

The rearrangement uses TRBV29-1 and TRBJ1-3; no definite D call. Trimming took 7 bases from V and 1 from J, leaving 8 bases between them. The CDR3 sequence is 12 residues long. Germline values: CDR1 SQVTM, CDR2 ANQGSEA. For the CDR3, the DNA is TGCAGCGCCACACCGTCTGGAAACACCATATATTTT. Translation: CSATPSGNTIYF.

Many counts were recorded for this clonotype. The CDR3 region has the DNA TGTGCCAGCAGCTTAGTAGCCAATGAGCAGTTCTTC. Encoded protein: CASSLVANEQFF. The chain employs TRBV7-6 and TRBJ2-1; D is undetermined. V was trimmed by 1 base and J by 6 bases, leaving 4 bases between them. The germline gives CDR1 SGHVS, CDR2 FNYEAQ. The CDR3 is made up of 12 amino acids.

This clonotype was counted many times. This rearrangement joins TRBV28 to TRBJ2-5, with unresolved D. CDR1 and CDR2 from the germline V gene are MDHEN and SYDVKM. This CDR3 has 14 amino acids. V lost 4 bases and J lost 1, with 10 bases in between. CDR3 residues: CASSSLYRQETQYF. The CDR3 nucleotides read TGTGCCAGCAGTTCCCTCTACCGCCAAGAGACCCAGTACTTC.

This clonotype was counted only a few times. The V and J genes are TRBV6-5 and TRBJ1-6, with a possible D match to TRBD1 (6 bases). Trimming removed 6 bases from V and 6 bases from J, with 12 bases in between. The germline gives CDR1 MNHEY, CDR2 SVGAGI. The CDR3 spans 14 residues. The CDR3 loop is CASSSTGINSPLHF. CDR3 nucleotides: TGTGCCAGCAGCTCGACAGGAATTAATTCACCCCTCCACTTT.

This clonotype was detected ten times or more. The chain combines TRBV4-1 with TRBJ2-2; 8 bases agree with TRBD1. V shed 0 bases and J 6 bases; nucleotides not matched to a gene: 6. CDR3 size: 16 residues. CDR1 is MGHRA and CDR2 is YSYEKL in the germline V gene. The CDR3, as DNA: TGCGCCAGCAGCCAAGACTACAGGGGGAATGCCGGGGAGCTGTTTTTT. Protein product: CASSQDYRGNAGELFF.

This clonotype was counted ten times or more. The V gene is TRBV2, the J gene TRBJ1-2; the D is unclear. Per the germline V gene, CDR1 is SNHLY and CDR2 is FYNNEI. CDR3 length: 8 residues. The CDR3 reads CEAVGYTF. The CDR3 coding sequence is TGTGAGGCGGTCGGCTACACCTTC.

This clonotype was counted at least ten times. The chain joins TRBV19 to TRBJ1-2; D not certain. Germline V gives CDR1 LNHDA, CDR2 SQIVND (reference sequence). The CDR3 is 18 amino acids. V shed 6 bases and J shed 1 base, with 24 bases lying between them. In DNA, the CDR3 is TGTGCCAGTAGCCCCCCGCCCCTGACTGGGAATGATAACTATGGCTACACCTTC. Amino acid sequence: CASSPPPLTGNDNYGYTF.

At least ten counts were recorded for this clonotype. The chain carries TRBV12-3 or TRBV12-4 and TRBJ2-7; no firm D call. V was clipped by 3 bases and J by 0 bases, with 12 bases between them. This CDR3 has 15 residues. The CDR3 spells CASSFAALSSYEQYF. For the CDR3, the DNA is TGTGCCAGCAGTTTTGCGGCCCTGAGCTCCTACGAGCAGTACTTC.

The DNA for the CDR3 is TGTGCCACCAGTCCCGGGACAGCGTCGAACTATGGCTACACCTTC. The encoded protein is CATSPGTASNYGYTF. The chain has TRBV24-1 and TRBJ1-2; 7 bases agree with TRBD1. The CDR3 consists of 15 residues. CDR1 is KGHDR and CDR2 is SFDVKD in the germline V gene. J was trimmed by 2 bases and V by 6 bases; bases with no gene match: 8.

This clonotype has ten or more counts. This chain joins TRBV2 and TRBJ2-5; the D gene could be TRBD1 or TRBD2 (5 bases each). Trimming pared 5 bases from V and 10 bases from J, leaving 23 bases between. Germline CDR1 and CDR2: SNHLY and FYNNEI. The CDR3 runs 15 residues. The DNA for the CDR3 is TGTGCCAGCAGTCCCATGAGGGGAAACGGACCGAACCAGTACTTC. Encoded protein: CASSPMRGNGPNQYF.

At least ten counts were recorded for this clonotype. The chain has TRBV7-2 and TRBJ2-7; 13 bases fit TRBD2. The germline V gene has CDR1 SGHTA and CDR2 FQGNSA. J gave up 7 bases and V 4 bases, and 1 base lay outside the gene matches. There are 13 residues in the CDR3. The CDR3 here is CASSSGLAGEQYV. Written as DNA, the CDR3 is TGTGCCAGCAGCTCGGGACTAGCGGGGGAGCAGTACGTC.